This T cell receptor beta chain stems from a study of CD8+CD57+ T cells in acquired aplastic anemia. Both TCR beta VDJ combination and CDR3 sequence profiling were carried out. Genomic DNA was the template for this profiling. Using its own MiXCR run on the reads, TCRdb lists one record per CDR3 protein. The sample records a few hundred thousand distinct CDR3 sequences, around three fifths being singletons. An expansion of CD8+CD57+ cells by flow cytometry had been shown in patients chosen for sequencing. CDR3 length: 13 residues. CDR1 is SNHLY, CDR2 FYNNEI, per germline. Between the trimmed V and J ends, which lost 5 bases and 4 bases, there was a span of 9 bases.

The sample consisted of sorted CD4+, CD8+, or CD8+CD57+ T cells (not recorded which) from PBMCs. The TCR sequence derives from a human donor with aplastic anemia. V usage is TRBV2 and J usage is TRBJ1-5; D gene ambiguous. CDR3 sequence: CASSRSQNQPQHF. CDR3 bases: TGTGCCAGCAGTCGAAGCCAGAATCAGCCCCAGCATTTT.